What follows are 28 T cell receptor beta chains derived from one specimen sequenced in a study of blood T cells in healthy people across ages (dated by TCRdb to about 2015). The protocol used for the library was 5' RACE. TCRdb names Illumina HiSeq 2500 as the instrument used. A second PCR of roughly 6 to 12 cycles was run with a J-beta primer mix and a sample-barcoded 5' primer. The public sequencing data were trimmed at Q25 with fastp and processed into clonotypes with MiXCR by TCRdb, which kept only in-frame beta chains. Rows with a matching CDR3 protein are joined into one entry that keeps the most common DNA and genes. This sample has hundreds of thousands of distinct CDR3 sequences in its table, and 48% of those were observed once. Around an eighth of the sample is in the top ten clones. Input material: blood. Receptors were obtained from a man aged 30-40 years in good health.

The chain couples TRBV5-1 to TRBJ2-4; D possibly corresponds to TRBD1 (6 bases). The V and J ends lost 0 bases and 6 bases respectively, with 22 bases between them. CDR1 SGHRS and CDR2 YFSETQ come from the germline V gene. The CDR3 has 18 residues. CDR3 sequence: CASSLGGKQGLKRNIQYF. DNA of the CDR3: TGCGCCAGCAGCTTGGGGGGCAAACAGGGATTGAAAAGAAACATTCAGTACTTC.

There are a few counts of this clonotype. CDR3 coding DNA: TGCGCCAGCAGCCAAGAAGGGGTTAACTACGAGCAGTACTTC. Encoded protein: CASSQEGVNYEQYF. This chain joins TRBV4-1 and TRBJ2-4, with TRBD1 as a possible D gene (5 bases). The end of the DNA fits TRBJ2-7 better, so the J call may be wrong. Germline CDR1 MGHRA, CDR2 YSYEKL. The CDR3 sequence is 14 residues long.

The chain is built from TRBV7-7 and TRBJ2-7, with D perhaps being TRBD1 or TRBD2 (7 bases each). This CDR3 spans 14 amino acids. The germline V gene has CDR1 SSHAT and CDR2 FNYEAQ (reference sequence). CDR3 coding DNA: TGTGCTAGCTCCGCAGGGGGGGCGTCCTACGAGCAGTACTTC. Translation: CASSAGGASYEQYF.

This clonotype showed up just once. The rearrangement joins TRBV20-1 to TRBJ1-5; D remains ambiguous. V shed 6 bases and J shed 4 bases, with 10 bases lying between them. The V gene's germline CDR1 is DFQATT and CDR2 SNEGSKA (reference sequence). This CDR3 comprises 12 residues. CDR3 coding DNA: TGCAGTGCGAGACTCGTGAATCAGCCCCAGCATTTT. Residues: CSARLVNQPQHF.

This clonotype was detected a few times. The V call is TRBV18, the J call TRBJ2-1; D gene ambiguous. Germline values: CDR1 KGHSH, CDR2 LQKENI. V gave up 2 bases and J gave up 3 bases, with 8 bases separating them. The CDR3 spans 14 residues. Here the CDR3 DNA reads TGTGCCAGCTCACCAGCGGCGGACTACAATGAGCAGTTCTTC. It codes for CASSPAADYNEQFF.

J is TRBJ1-5 and V is TRBV6-2 or TRBV6-3; weak D call: TRBD1 (6 bases). Germline V CDR1 and CDR2: MNHEY, SVGEGT. The CDR3 is made up of 16 amino acids. V lost 6 bases, J lost 3 bases, and 18 bases lay in between. CDR3 residues: CASSQMITGNNQPQHF. Written as DNA, the CDR3 is TGTGCCAGCAGCCAGATGATTACAGGGAACAATCAGCCCCAGCATTTT.

The chain has TRBV13 and TRBJ2-7; a possible D gene is TRBD2 (6 bases). The germline CDR1 and CDR2 sequences are PRHDT and FYEKMQ (reference sequence). CDR3 length equals 15 residues. Between the trimmed V and J ends, which lost 3 bases and 8 bases, there was a span of 20 bases. CDR3: CASSFSSIGGEKQYF. The CDR3 bases are TGTGCCAGCAGCTTTAGTAGTATCGGAGGGGAGAAGCAGTACTTC.

This sequence joins TRBV6-5 and TRBJ1-1, with TRBD1 matching over 10 bases. From germline, CDR1 is MNHEY and CDR2 SVGAGI. CDR3 length: 15 residues. The ends lost 5 bases at V and 3 bases at J; junction bases unmatched: 6. DNA for the CDR3: TGTGCCAGCAGTATCGACAGGGGGCAGGACACTGAAGCTTTCTTT. Encoded protein: CASSIDRGQDTEAFF.

This clonotype occurred a few times. The chain's CDR3 is CAISGDSYGYTF. The CDR3, as DNA: TGTGCCATCAGTGGGGACTCATATGGCTACACCTTC. This rearrangement joins TRBV10-3 to TRBJ1-2; TRBD1 might be the D (5 bases). Germline values: CDR1 ENHRY, CDR2 SYGVKD. V was trimmed by 4 bases and J by 5 bases, leaving 8 bases between them. CDR3 size: 12 residues.

The gene calls are TRBV14 and TRBJ2-1; 7 bases line up with TRBD2. This CDR3 spans 17 amino acids. V lost 0 bases, J lost 0 bases, and 5 bases stayed unmatched. Germline V gene lookup returns CDR1 SGHDN and CDR2 FVKESK. The CDR3 DNA sequence: TGTGCCAGCAGCCAAGATTTGGGACTAAGCTCCTACAATGAGCAGTTCTTC. Residues: CASSQDLGLSSYNEQFF.

This clonotype showed up just a few times. Its ends do not fully match the called genes, so a read error is possible. V is TRBV7-7 and J is TRBJ2-3, with 7 bases fitting TRBD2. The CDR3 spans 15 residues. Germline V gene sequence: CDR1 SSHAT, CDR2 FNYEAQ (reference sequence). The CDR3 sequence is CASSLSGVDTDTQYF. The CDR3 nucleotides are TGTGCTAGCAGCTTAAGCGGGGTAGACACAGATACGCAGTATTTT.

With respect to this clonotype: The junction departs from germline at one end; a sequencing error may be responsible. The V and J genes are TRBV7-2 and TRBJ2-7, with a possible D match to TRBD2 (5 bases). There are 13 residues in the CDR3. Germline loops: CDR1 SGHTA, CDR2 FQGNSA. DNA for the CDR3: TGTGCCAGCGGCTTAGAGGGTCTCCTAGAGCAGTACTTC. It is translated as CASGLEGLLEQYF. The full variable domain, completed using reference TRBV7-2 and TRBJ2-7, is GAGVSQSPSNKVTEKGKDVELRCDPISGHTALYWYRQSLGQGLEFLIYFQGNSAPDKSGLPSDRFSAERTGGSVSTLTIQRTQQEDSAVYLCASGLEGLLEQYFGPGTRLTVT.

V gene TRBV6-1 combines with J gene TRBJ2-1, with a weak D call TRBD2 (6 bases). The CDR3 spans 15 residues. In germline, CDR1 is MNHNS, CDR2 SASEGT. Trimming took 4 bases from V and 7 from J, leaving 17 bases between them. The CDR3 DNA is TGTGCCAGCAGTGCGCGGGAATCCGGGAAGAATGAGCAGTTCTTC. This codes for CASSARESGKNEQFF.

J is TRBJ2-7 and V is TRBV20-1; TRBD2 agrees at 13 bases. The germline V gene has CDR1 DFQATT and CDR2 SNEGSKA (reference sequence). The J segment lost 4 bases and the V segment lost 3 bases, leaving 9 bases of the junction unmatched. CDR3 length: 16 residues. CDR3: CSARGPGLAGTYEQYF. CDR3 in DNA: TGCAGTGCTAGGGGTCCGGGACTAGCGGGGACTTACGAGCAGTACTTC.

This chain links TRBV2 with TRBJ1-2; D gene uncertain. The germline V gene has CDR1 SNHLY and CDR2 FYNNEI. The length of the CDR3 is 10 residues. The CDR3 DNA follows: TGTGGGGTCGGAGCGGATGGCTACACCTTC. It translates to CGVGADGYTF.

The chain's CDR3 is CASRVPGHPDNSPLHF. CDR3 coding DNA: TGTGCCAGCCGCGTACCGGGACACCCTGATAATTCACCCCTCCACTTT. The chain is built from TRBV21-1 and TRBJ1-6; TRBD1 reflects the table's D call only, with no check against the DNA. TRBV21-1 is a pseudogene locus. This CDR3 spans 16 amino acids.

The rearrangement links TRBV6-2 or TRBV6-3 to TRBJ2-1; the match to TRBD2 covers 8 bases. The V segment lost 6 bases and the J segment 6 bases; nucleotides outside the gene matches: 10. CDR1 is MNHEY and CDR2 is SVGEGT in the germline V gene. There are 15 residues in the CDR3. DNA of the CDR3: TGTGCCAGCAGCCTCCGGGCGGGGGGTTTCAATGAGCAGTTCTTC. Translation: CASSLRAGGFNEQFF.

V is TRBV20-1 and J is TRBJ2-5; maybe TRBD1 (6 bases). The CDR3 covers 16 residues. Looked up from germline, CDR1 is DFQATT and CDR2 is SNEGSKA (reference sequence). The V gene lost 0 bases and the J gene lost 0 bases, with 14 bases spanning the gap. In DNA, the CDR3 is TGCAGTGCTAGAGATCCGGGACACCTTAACCAAGAGACCCAGTACTTC. Encoded protein: CSARDPGHLNQETQYF.

This clonotype was picked up a small number of times. The V gene is TRBV3-1, the J gene TRBJ2-7; D assignment may be TRBD1 or TRBD2 (5 bases each). With 1 base removed from V and 0 bases from J, the gap between germline ends came to 16 bases. The CDR3 is 17 amino acids. Germline CDR1 reads LGHDT; CDR2 reads YNNKEL (reference sequence). The CDR3, as DNA: TGTGCCAGCAGCCAAGGACCGGGGACGGTGGACTCCTACGAGCAGTACTTC. This gives the protein CASSQGPGTVDSYEQYF.

As DNA, the CDR3 is TGTGCCAGCAGCTCCATGGACAGGGGCCCCGTGATCTTAGGCTACACCTTC. Translation gives CASSSMDRGPVILGYTF. The V call is TRBV7-9, the J call TRBJ1-2; 9 nucleotides line up with TRBD1. The CDR3 totals 17 residues. CDR1 and CDR2 from the germline V gene are SEHNR and FQNEAQ (reference sequence). J lost 8 bases, V lost 4 bases, and 17 bases had no gene match. Looking up the rest from reference TRBV7-9 and TRBJ1-2 gives the full variable domain: DTGVSQNPRHKITKRGQNVTFRCDPISEHNRLYWYRQTLGQGPEFLTYFQNEAQLEKSRLLSDRFSAERPKGSFSTLEIQRTEQGDSAMYLCASSSMDRGPVILGYTFGSGTRLTVV.

In this sample, this clonotype turned up a few times. The chain has TRBV20-1 and TRBJ1-6; D is unresolved. CDR1 is DFQATT and CDR2 is SNEGSKA in the germline V gene (reference sequence). Trimming took off 0 bases at V and 7 bases at J, with 16 bases between the two ends. The CDR3 is made up of 16 amino acids. The CDR3 spells CSARDLGIHTNSPLHF. In DNA, the CDR3 is TGCAGTGCTAGAGATCTCGGTATACACACGAATTCACCCCTCCACTTT.

V is TRBV11-1 and J is TRBJ2-1, with TRBD2 matching over 10 bases. This CDR3 region has 17 residues. Looked up from germline, CDR1 is SGHAT and CDR2 is FQDESV (reference sequence). Trimming removed 2 bases from V and 2 bases from J; junction bases left unmatched: 6. CDR3 region: CASSLRASGGAYNEQFF. The CDR3 DNA is TGTGCCAGCAGCTTACGCGCTAGCGGGGGCGCCTACAATGAGCAGTTCTTC.

The J gene is TRBJ1-2, the V gene TRBV20-1; D remains ambiguous. The CDR3 totals 13 residues. The germline gives CDR1 DFQATT, CDR2 SNEGSKA (reference sequence). V was shortened by 3 bases and J by 0 bases, with 8 bases between the two germline ends. CDR3 nucleotide sequence: TGCAGTGCTAGTAAGGCAACTAACTATGGCTACACCTTC. It codes for CSASKATNYGYTF.

The chain uses TRBV3-1 and TRBJ2-7; D may be TRBD1 (6 bases). This CDR3 is 16 amino acids long. Germline V lookup: CDR1 LGHDT, CDR2 YNNKEL (reference sequence). With 1 base removed from V and 0 bases from J, the gap between germline ends came to 13 bases. CDR3 bases: TGTGCCAGCAGCCAAGGATGGCAGGGGATCTCCTACGAGCAGTACTTC. As protein: CASSQGWQGISYEQYF.

The rearrangement uses TRBV12-3 or TRBV12-4 and TRBJ2-5, with a weak D call TRBD1 (6 bases). Deletions cut 1 base from V and 2 bases from J, with 14 bases between. The length of the CDR3 is 16 residues. The CDR3 protein is CASSLVRTDRQETQYF. The CDR3 nucleotides are TGTGCCAGCAGTTTAGTCAGGACAGACAGACAAGAGACCCAGTACTTC.

The chain combines TRBV20-1 with TRBJ2-7; D might be TRBD1 (6 bases). Germline V gene sequence: CDR1 DFQATT, CDR2 SNEGSKA (reference sequence). The CDR3 has 14 residues. V was pared by 3 bases and J by 0 bases, with 12 bases between. The CDR3 region is CSASARGFSYEQYF. The CDR3 DNA is TGCAGTGCTAGTGCCAGGGGTTTCTCCTACGAGCAGTACTTC.

The rearrangement links TRBV7-2 to TRBJ2-6; D is ambiguous. Germline V gene sequence: CDR1 SGHTA, CDR2 FQGNSA. The CDR3 totals 16 residues. The V and J ends lost 8 bases and 0 bases respectively, with 14 bases between them. CDR3 region: CASVPRSASGANVLTF. The CDR3 DNA is TGTGCCAGCGTCCCTAGGTCAGCCTCTGGGGCCAACGTCCTGACTTTC. The variable domain in full, with the rest retrieved from reference TRBV7-2 and TRBJ2-6, is GAGVSQSPSNKVTEKGKDVELRCDPISGHTALYWYRQSLGQGLEFLIYFQGNSAPDKSGLPSDRFSAERTGGSVSTLTIQRTQQEDSAVYLCASVPRSASGANVLTFGAGSRLTVL.

The gene calls are TRBV2 and TRBJ2-1; TRBD2 agrees at 8 bases. Losses at the gene ends were 6 bases for V and 2 bases for J; bases not matched to a gene: 0. This CDR3 comprises 13 residues. Per germline, CDR1 SNHLY and CDR2 FYNNEI. Written as DNA, the CDR3 is TGTGCCAGCAGCGGGGGGGCCTACAATGAGCAGTTCTTC. Amino acid sequence: CASSGGAYNEQFF.